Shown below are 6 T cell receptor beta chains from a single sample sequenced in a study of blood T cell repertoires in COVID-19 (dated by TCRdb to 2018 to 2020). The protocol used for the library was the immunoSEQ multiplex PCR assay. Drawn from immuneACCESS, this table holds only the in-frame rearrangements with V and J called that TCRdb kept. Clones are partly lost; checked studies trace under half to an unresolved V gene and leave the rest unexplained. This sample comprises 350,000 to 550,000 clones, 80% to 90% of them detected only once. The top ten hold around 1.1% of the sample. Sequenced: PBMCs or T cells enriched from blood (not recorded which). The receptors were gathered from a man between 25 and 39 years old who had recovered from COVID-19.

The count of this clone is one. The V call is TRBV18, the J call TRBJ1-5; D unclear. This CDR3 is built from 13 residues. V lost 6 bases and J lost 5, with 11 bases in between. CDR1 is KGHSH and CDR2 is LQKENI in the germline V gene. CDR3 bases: TGTGCCAGCTCCTCCATCACGGATCAGCCCCAGCATTTT. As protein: CASSSITDQPQHF. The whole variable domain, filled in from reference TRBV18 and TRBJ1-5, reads NAGVMQNPRHLVRRRGQEARLRCSPMKGHSHVYWYRQLPEEGLKFMVYLQKENIIDESGMPKERFSAEFPKEGPSILRIQQVVRGDSAAYFCASSSITDQPQHFGDGTRLSIL.

The CDR3 region is CSALRHQGSEAFF. CDR3 coding DNA: TGCAGCGCTCTTCGGCACCAGGGGAGTGAAGCTTTCTTT. This chain joins TRBV29-1 and TRBJ1-1, with D perhaps TRBD1 (6 bases). This CDR3 spans 13 amino acids. The ends were cut back, 7 bases at V and 7 bases at J, with 19 bases in the middle. Germline V gene lookup returns CDR1 SQVTM and CDR2 ANQGSEA. Full variable domain (outside the CDR3, taken from reference TRBV29-1 and TRBJ1-1): SAVISQKPSRDICQRGTSLTIQCQVDSQVTMMFWYRQQPGQSLTLIATANQGSEATYESGFVIDKFPISRPNLTFSTLTVSNMSPEDSSIYLCSALRHQGSEAFFGQGTRLTVV.

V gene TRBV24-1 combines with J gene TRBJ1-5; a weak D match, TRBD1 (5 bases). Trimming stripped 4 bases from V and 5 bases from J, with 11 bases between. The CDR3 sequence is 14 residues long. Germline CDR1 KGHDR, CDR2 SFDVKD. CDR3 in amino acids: CATSEIDSHQPQHF. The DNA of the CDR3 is TGTGCCACCAGTGAGATTGACAGCCATCAGCCCCAGCATTTT.

The CDR3 DNA sequence: TGTGCCAGCAGTTTACTGACTAGCTTGAATGAGCAGTTCTTC. This sequence encodes CASSLLTSLNEQFF. The chain is built from TRBV5-8 and TRBJ2-1, with 7 bases identical to TRBD2. CDR1 is SGHTS, CDR2 YDEGEE, per germline. Trimming at V came to 5 bases and at J to 7 bases, leaving 9 bases not matched to a gene. The CDR3 is 14 amino acids. Based on the CDR3 plus reference TRBV5-8 and TRBJ2-1, the full variable domain is EAGVTQSPTHLIKTRGQQATLRCSPISGHTSVYWYQQALGLGLQFLLWYDEGEERNRGNFPPRFSGRQFPNYSSELNVNALELEDSALYLCASSLLTSLNEQFFGPGTRLTVL.

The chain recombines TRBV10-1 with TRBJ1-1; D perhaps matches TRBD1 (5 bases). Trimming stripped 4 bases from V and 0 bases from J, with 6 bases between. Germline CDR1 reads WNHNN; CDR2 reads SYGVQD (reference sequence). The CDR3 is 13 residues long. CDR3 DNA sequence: TGCGCCAGCAGTGGGACATTGAACACTGAAGCTTTCTTT. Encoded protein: CASSGTLNTEAFF.

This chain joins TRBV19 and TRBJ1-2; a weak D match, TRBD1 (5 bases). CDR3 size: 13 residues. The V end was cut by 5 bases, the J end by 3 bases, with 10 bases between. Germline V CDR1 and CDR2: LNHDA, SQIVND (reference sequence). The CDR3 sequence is CASSPGIYYGYTF. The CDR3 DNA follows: TGTGCCAGTAGTCCAGGGATTTACTATGGCTACACCTTC.